The T cell receptor (beta chain) under discussion was sequenced for a study of T cell responses to AZD1222 COVID-19 vaccine. Here immunoSEQ multiplex PCR was the method, and the copy in TCRdb shows in-frame clones only, minus some. The sample includes 84,000 or so clones, about 92% of them seen just once. CDR3 size: 12 residues. Between the trimmed V and J ends, which lost 4 bases and 0 bases, there was a span of 4 bases. Germline-derived CDR1 and CDR2 are LGHDT and YNNKEL (reference sequence). The sequence was obtained from an adult in good health. The V call is TRBV3-1 (or the pseudogene TRBV3-2), the J call TRBJ2-7; no definite D call. Sequencing was performed on peripheral blood, taken on day 0 of AZD1222 vaccination. In DNA, the CDR3 is TGTGCCAGCAGCCGGGGCTCCTACGAGCAGTACTTC. It translates to CASSRGSYEQYF.